The following is a TCR beta chain sequence with its context. Using immunoSEQ multiplex PCR, the repertoire was profiled, and TCRdb retains in-frame clones only, with some absent. The table includes nearly 250,000 clones, about 84% detected once. The data were obtained in a study of blood T cell repertoires in COVID-19. Looked up from germline, CDR1 is SGHTA and CDR2 is FQGTGA. The CDR3 has 15 residues. Trimming took 3 bases from V and 2 from J; bases not matched to a gene: 7. This TCR was recovered from a woman aged 45-59 years who had recovered from COVID-19. Source material: PBMCs or T cells enriched from blood (not recorded which). The chain has TRBV7-3 and TRBJ2-7; 7 bases fit TRBD2. The CDR3 nucleotides read TGTGCCAGCAGCTTGGGGTCTGCGGGAGCCTACGAGCAGTACTTC. This translates into CASSLGSAGAYEQYF.